The T cell receptor (beta chain) described here comes from a study of T cell repertoires in cytomegalovirus infection. Study overall: In the study, CMV epitopes included recently identified HLA-C-restricted and well-studied HLA-B-restricted ones. Public TCR beta signatures indicated both CMV infection and matching HLA type.

General study findings and limits: Carriers of CMV plus the relevant HLA were identified by cumulative public TCR beta family frequency. HLA-C-restricted CMV clonotypes gave the most frequent clonotype in two of eight donors.

A single count supports this clonotype. Antigen unknown. TCRdb processed the reads anew with MiXCR; each CDR3 protein has one entry. The top ten clones hold roughly two thirds of a sample with tens of thousands of distinct CDR3 sequences, 20% to 25% of them seen once. The TCR originated in a human donor in good health (CMV status not recorded). Some clones in this sample may be carry-over from other donors' samples. This sample comprised CD8+ T cells from cultured PBMCs, obtained from culture after CMV antigen stimulation.

The CDR3 bases are TGTGCCAGCAGCCTCCCCCCGGGACAGGATAGAACTGAAGCTTTCTTT. Its translation is CASSLPPGQDRTEAFF. The gene calls are TRBV7-9 and TRBJ1-1, with 8 bases matching TRBD1. The germline V gene encodes CDR1 SEHNR and CDR2 FQNEAQ (reference sequence). V lost 5 bases, J lost 5 bases, and 13 bases stayed unmatched. CDR3 length: 16 amino acids.